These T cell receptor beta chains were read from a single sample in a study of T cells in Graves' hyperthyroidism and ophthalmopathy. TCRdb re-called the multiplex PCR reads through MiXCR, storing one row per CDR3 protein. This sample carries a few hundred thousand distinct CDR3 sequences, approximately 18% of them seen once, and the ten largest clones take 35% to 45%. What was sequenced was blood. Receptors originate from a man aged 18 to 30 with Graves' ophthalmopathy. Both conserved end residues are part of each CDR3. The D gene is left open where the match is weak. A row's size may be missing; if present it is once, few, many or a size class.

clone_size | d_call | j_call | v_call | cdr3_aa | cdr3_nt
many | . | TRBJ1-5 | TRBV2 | CASRPMGIQGPQHF | TGTGCCAGCAGACCTATGGGAATTCAGGGGCCCCAGCATTTT
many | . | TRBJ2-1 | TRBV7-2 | CASSLVVTGQWYNEQFF | TGTGCCAGCAGCTTAGTGGTGACAGGACAGTGGTACAATGAGCAGTTCTTC
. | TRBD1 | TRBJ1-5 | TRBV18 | CASSPGTDGGSNQPQHF | TGTGCCAGCTCACCCGGGACAGACGGGGGTAGCAATCAGCCCCAGCATTTT
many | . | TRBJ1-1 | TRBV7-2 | CASSSQAGGLGVNTEAFF | TGTGCCAGCAGCAGCCAAGCGGGGGGGTTGGGTGTGAACACTGAAGCTTTCTTT
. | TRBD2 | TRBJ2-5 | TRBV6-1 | CASSEPWTRKETQYF | TGTGCCAGCAGTGAACCTTGGACTAGGAAGGAGACCCAGTACTTC
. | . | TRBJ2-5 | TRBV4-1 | CASSQDGAGFVAETQYF | TGCGCCAGCAGCCAAGATGGGGCAGGGTTTGTGGCGGAGACCCAGTACTTC
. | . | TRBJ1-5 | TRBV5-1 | CASTNLPGNQPQHF | TGCGCCAGCACCAATCTCCCTGGAAATCAGCCCCAGCATTTT
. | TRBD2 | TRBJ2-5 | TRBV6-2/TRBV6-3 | CASSYPPFSGGAAWMETQYF | TGTGCCAGCAGTTACCCCCCTTTTAGCGGGGGGGCTGCGTGGATGGAGACCCAGTACTTC
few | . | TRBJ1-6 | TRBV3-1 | CASSLSFGGSSGPLHF | TGTGCCAGCAGCTTATCGTTTGGGGGCTCTTCGGGCCCCCTCCACTTT
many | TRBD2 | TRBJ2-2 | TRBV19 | CASRRLAGDTGELFF | TGTGCCAGCCGGCGACTAGCGGGGGATACCGGGGAGCTGTTTTTT
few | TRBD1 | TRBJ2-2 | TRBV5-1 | CASSEQGANTGELFF | TGCGCCAGCAGCGAACAGGGGGCGAACACCGGGGAGCTGTTTTTT
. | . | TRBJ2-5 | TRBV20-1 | CSALDRYQETQYF | TGCAGTGCCCTTGACAGGTACCAAGAGACCCAGTACTTC
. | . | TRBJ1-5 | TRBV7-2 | CASSLKGLNQPQHF | TGTGCCAGCAGCTTAAAGGGATTAAATCAGCCCCAGCATTTT
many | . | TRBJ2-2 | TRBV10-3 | CAISESRGFANTGELFF | TGTGCCATCAGTGAGTCGAGGGGCTTCGCGAACACCGGGGAGCTGTTTTTT
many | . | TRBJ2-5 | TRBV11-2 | CASSLEPQRETQYF | TGTGCCAGCAGCTTAGAACCCCAGAGGGAGACCCAGTACTTC
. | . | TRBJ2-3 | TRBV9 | CASSVPASLSTDTQYF | TGTGCCAGCAGCGTTCCCGCCTCATTAAGCACAGATACGCAGTATTTT
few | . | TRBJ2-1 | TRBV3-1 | CASSQGGGTPFF | TGTGCCAGCAGCCAAGGGGGAGGCACACCGTTCTTC
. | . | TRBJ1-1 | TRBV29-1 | CSVEGGPTEAFF | TGCAGCGTTGAGGGGGGGCCCACTGAAGCTTTCTTT
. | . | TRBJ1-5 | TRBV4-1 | CASSQGTADNYQPQHF | TGCGCCAGCAGCCAGGGGACCGCGGACAACTATCAGCCCCAGCATTTT
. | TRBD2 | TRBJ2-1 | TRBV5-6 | CASSLAGGHYNEQFF | TGTGCCAGCAGCTTGGCGGGGGGGCATTACAATGAGCAGTTCTTC
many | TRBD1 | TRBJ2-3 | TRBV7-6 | CASSFGQGRNTQYF | TGTGCCAGCAGCTTCGGACAGGGGCGGAATACGCAGTATTTT
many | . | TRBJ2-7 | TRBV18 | CASSPPKSSDYEQYF | TGTGCCAGCTCACCACCAAAGTCCTCCGACTACGAGCAGTACTTC
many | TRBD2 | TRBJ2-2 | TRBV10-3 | CAISGLAGTTGELFF | TGTGCCATCAGTGGGTTAGCGGGGACAACCGGGGAGCTGTTTTTT
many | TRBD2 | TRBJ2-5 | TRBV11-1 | CASSLSSGGAETQYF | TGTGCCAGCAGCTTGTCGAGCGGGGGGGCCGAGACCCAGTACTTC
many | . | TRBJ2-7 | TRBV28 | CASSLIGGPASYEQYF | TGTGCCAGCAGTTTAATCGGGGGGCCGGCGTCTTACGAGCAGTACTTC
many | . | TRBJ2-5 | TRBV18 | CASSTTLDVETQYF | TGTGCCAGCTCAACAACTCTAGATGTAGAGACCCAGTACTTC
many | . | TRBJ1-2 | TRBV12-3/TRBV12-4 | CASSLQGVPSAGYTF | TGTGCCAGCTCCCTCCAAGGGGTCCCGTCGGCTGGCTACACCTTC
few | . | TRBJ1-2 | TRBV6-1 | CASSPGDYRSYTF | TGTGCCAGCAGCCCAGGGGATTATAGAAGCTACACCTTC